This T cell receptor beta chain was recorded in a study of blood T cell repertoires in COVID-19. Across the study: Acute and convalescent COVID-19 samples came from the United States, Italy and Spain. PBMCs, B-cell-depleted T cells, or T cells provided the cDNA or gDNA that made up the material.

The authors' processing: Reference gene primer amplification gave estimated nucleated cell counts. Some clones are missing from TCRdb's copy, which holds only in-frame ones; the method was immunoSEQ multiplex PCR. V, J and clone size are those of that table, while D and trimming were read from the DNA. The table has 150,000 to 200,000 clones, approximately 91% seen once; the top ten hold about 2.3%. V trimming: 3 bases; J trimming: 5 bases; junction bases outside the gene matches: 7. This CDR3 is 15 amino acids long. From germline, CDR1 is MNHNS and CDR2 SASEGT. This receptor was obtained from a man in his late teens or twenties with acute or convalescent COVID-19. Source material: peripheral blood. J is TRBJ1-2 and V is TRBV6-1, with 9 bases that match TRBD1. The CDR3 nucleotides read TGTGCCAGCAGTGATGAACACAGGGGGCTGTATGGCTACACCTTC. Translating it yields CASSDEHRGLYGYTF.